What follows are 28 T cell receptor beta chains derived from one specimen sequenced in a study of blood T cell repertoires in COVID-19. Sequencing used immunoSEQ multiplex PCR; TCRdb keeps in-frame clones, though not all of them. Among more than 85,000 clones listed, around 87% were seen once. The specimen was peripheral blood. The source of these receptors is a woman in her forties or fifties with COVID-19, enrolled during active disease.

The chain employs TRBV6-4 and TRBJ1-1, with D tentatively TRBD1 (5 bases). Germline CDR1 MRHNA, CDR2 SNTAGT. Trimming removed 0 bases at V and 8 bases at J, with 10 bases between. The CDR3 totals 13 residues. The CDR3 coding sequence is TGTGCCAGCAGTGACTCCGCGGGGGAGGAAGCTTTCTTT. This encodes CASSDSAGEEAFF.

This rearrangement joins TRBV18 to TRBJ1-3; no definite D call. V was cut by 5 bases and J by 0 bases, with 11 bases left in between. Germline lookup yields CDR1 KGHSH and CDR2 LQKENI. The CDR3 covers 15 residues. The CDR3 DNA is TGTGCCAGCTCATCCCAGCGGAACTCTGGAAACACCATATATTTT. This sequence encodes CASSSQRNSGNTIYF.

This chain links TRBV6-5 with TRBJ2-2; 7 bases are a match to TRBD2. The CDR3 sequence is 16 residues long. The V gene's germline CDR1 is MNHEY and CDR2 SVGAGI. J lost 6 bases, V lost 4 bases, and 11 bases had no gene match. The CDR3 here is CASSSDPGGKAGELFF. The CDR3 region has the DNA TGTGCCAGCAGTTCAGATCCGGGGGGAAAGGCCGGGGAGCTGTTTTTT.

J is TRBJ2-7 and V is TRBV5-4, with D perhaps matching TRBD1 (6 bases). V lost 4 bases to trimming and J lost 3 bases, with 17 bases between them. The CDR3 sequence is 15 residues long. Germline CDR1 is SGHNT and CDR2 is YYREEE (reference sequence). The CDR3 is CASSHRDINNYEQYF. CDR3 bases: TGTGCCAGCAGCCACCGGGACATCAACAACTACGAGCAGTACTTC.

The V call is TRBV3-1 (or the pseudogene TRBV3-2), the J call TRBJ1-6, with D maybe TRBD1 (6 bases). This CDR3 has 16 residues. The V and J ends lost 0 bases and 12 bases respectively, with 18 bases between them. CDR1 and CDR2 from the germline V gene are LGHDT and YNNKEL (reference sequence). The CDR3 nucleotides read TGTGCCAGCAGCCAAGATCAGGCAGGGGATCATCTACCCCTCCACTTT. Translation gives CASSQDQAGDHLPLHF.

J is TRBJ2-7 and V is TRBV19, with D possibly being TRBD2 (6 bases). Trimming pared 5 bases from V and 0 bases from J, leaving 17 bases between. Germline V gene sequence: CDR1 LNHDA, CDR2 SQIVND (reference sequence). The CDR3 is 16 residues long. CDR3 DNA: TGTGCCAGTAGTCCCTCCGGGACTGCGAGCTCCTACGAGCAGTACTTC. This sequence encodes CASSPSGTASSYEQYF.

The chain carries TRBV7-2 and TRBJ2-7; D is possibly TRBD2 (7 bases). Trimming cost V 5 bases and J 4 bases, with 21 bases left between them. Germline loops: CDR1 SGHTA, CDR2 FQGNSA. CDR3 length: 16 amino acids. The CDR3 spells CASSPPAGAIRYEQYF. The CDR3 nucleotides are TGTGCCAGCAGCCCCCCCGCGGGGGCCATCAGATACGAGCAGTACTTC.

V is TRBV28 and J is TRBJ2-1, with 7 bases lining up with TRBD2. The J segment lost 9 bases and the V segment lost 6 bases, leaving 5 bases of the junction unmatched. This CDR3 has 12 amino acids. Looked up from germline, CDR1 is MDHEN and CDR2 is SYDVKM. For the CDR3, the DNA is TGTGCCAGCAGCCTACTAGCGACTGAGCAGTTCTTC. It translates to CASSLLATEQFF.

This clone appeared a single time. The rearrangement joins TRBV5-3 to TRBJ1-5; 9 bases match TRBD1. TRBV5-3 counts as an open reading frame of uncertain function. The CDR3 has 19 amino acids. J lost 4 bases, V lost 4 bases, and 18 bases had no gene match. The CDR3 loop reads CARSVLQTNDRGVNQPQHF. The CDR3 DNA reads TGTGCCAGAAGCGTACTCCAAACAAACGACAGGGGGGTGAATCAGCCCCAGCATTTT.

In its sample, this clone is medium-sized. CDR3 protein: CASSQDPTSPTDTQYF. The DNA for the CDR3 is TGTGCCAGCAGCCAAGATCCTACTAGCCCCACAGATACGCAGTATTTT. The gene calls are TRBV4-2 and TRBJ2-3; tentative D call: TRBD2 (6 bases). The CDR3 runs to 16 residues. Germline V gene data show CDR1 as LGHNA and CDR2 as YNFKEQ. With 0 bases removed from V and 2 bases from J, the gap between germline ends came to 12 bases.

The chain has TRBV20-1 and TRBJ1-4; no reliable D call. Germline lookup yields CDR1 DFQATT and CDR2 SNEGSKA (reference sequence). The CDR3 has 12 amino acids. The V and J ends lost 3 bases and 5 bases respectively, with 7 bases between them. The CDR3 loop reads CSASRGNEKLFF. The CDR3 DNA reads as TGCAGTGCTAGTCGGGGAAATGAAAAACTGTTTTTT.

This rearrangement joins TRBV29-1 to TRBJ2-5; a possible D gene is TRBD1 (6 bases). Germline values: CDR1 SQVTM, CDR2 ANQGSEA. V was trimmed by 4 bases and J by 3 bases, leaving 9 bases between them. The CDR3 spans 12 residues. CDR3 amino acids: CSVAQGKETQYF. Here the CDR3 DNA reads TGCAGCGTTGCACAGGGTAAAGAGACCCAGTACTTC.

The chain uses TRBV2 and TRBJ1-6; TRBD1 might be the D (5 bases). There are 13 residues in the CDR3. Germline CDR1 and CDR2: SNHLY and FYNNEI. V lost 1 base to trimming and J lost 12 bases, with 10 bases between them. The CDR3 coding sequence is TGTGCCAGCAGTGAAGACAGGTACGGACCCCTCCACTTT. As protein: CASSEDRYGPLHF.

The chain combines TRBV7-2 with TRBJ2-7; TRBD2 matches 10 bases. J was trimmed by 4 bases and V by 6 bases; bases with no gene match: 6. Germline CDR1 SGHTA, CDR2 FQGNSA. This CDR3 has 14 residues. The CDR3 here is CASSSTSGAYEQYF. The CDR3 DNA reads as TGTGCCAGCAGTTCTACTAGCGGGGCATACGAGCAGTACTTC. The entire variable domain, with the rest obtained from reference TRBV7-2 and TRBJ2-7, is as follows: GAGVSQSPSNKVTEKGKDVELRCDPISGHTALYWYRQSLGQGLEFLIYFQGNSAPDKSGLPSDRFSAERTGGSVSTLTIQRTQQEDSAVYLCASSSTSGAYEQYFGPGTRLTVT.

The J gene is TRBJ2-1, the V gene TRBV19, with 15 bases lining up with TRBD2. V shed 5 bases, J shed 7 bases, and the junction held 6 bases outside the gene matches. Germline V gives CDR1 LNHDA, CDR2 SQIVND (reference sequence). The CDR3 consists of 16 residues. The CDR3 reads CASSAGLAGGRNEQFF. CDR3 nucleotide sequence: TGTGCCAGTAGTGCCGGACTAGCGGGGGGGCGAAATGAGCAGTTCTTC.

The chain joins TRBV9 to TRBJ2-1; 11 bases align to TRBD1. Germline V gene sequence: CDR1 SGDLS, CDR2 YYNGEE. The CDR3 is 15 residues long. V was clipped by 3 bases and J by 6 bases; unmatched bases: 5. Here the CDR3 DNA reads TGTGCCAGCAGCGAGTCCGGGACAGGGGGCAATGAGCAGTTCTTC. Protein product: CASSESGTGGNEQFF.

The DNA for the CDR3 is TGTGCCAGCAGCCCACTAGCGGCTTACAATGAGCAGTTCTTC. Translation gives CASSPLAAYNEQFF. The chain joins TRBV2 to TRBJ2-1; 8 nucleotides line up with TRBD2. V was pared by 6 bases and J by 4 bases, with 5 bases of the junction left unmatched. The CDR3 spans 14 residues. Per the germline V gene, CDR1 is SNHLY and CDR2 is FYNNEI.

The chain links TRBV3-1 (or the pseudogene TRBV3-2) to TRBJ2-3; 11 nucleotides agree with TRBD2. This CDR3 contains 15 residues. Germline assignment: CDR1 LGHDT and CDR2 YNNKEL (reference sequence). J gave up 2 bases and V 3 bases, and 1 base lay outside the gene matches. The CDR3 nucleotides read TGTGCCAGCAGCCAGACTAGCGGGGCCACAGATACGCAGTATTTT. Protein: CASSQTSGATDTQYF.

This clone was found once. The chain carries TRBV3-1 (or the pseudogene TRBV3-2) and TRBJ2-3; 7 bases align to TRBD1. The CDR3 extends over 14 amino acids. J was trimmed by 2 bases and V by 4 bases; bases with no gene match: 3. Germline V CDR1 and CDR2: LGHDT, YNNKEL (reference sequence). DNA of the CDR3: TGTGCCAGCAGCCGGGACAGCAACACAGATACGCAGTATTTT. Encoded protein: CASSRDSNTDTQYF.

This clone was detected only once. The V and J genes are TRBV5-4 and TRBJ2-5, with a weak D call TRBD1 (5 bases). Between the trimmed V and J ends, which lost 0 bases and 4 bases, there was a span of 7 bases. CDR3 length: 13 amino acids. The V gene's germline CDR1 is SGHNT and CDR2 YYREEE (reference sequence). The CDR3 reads CASSLDQGETQYF. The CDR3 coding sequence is TGTGCCAGCAGCTTGGATCAGGGAGAGACCCAGTACTTC. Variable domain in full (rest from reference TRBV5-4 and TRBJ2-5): ETGVTQSPTHLIKTRGQQVTLRCSSQSGHNTVSWYQQALGQGPQFIFQYYREEENGRGNFPPRFSGLQFPNYSSELNVNALELDDSALYLCASSLDQGETQYFGPGTRLLVL.

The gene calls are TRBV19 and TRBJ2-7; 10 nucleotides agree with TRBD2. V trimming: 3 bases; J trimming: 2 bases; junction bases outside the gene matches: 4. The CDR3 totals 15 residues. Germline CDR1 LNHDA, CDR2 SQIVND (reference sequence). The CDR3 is CASSIISGGAYEQYF. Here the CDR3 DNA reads TGTGCCAGTAGTATCATAAGCGGGGGGGCCTACGAGCAGTACTTC.

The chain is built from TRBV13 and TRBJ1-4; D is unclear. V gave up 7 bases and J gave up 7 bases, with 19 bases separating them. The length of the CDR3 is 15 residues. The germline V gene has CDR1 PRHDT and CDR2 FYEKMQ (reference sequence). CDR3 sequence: CASTQGGEFGEKLFF. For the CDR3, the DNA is TGTGCCAGCACCCAAGGTGGGGAGTTCGGTGAAAAACTGTTTTTT. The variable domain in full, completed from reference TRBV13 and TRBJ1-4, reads AAGVIQSPRHLIKEKRETATLKCYPIPRHDTVYWYQQGPGQDPQFLISFYEKMQSDKGSIPDRFSAQQFSDYHSELNMSSLELGDSALYFCASTQGGEFGEKLFFGSGTQLSVL.

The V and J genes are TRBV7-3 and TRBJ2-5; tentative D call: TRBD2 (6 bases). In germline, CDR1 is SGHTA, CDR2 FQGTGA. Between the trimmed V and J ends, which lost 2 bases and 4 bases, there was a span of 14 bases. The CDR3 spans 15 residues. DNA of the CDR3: TGTGCCAGCAGCTTATCAGGGTTGGAGGGAGAGACCCAGTACTTC. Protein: CASSLSGLEGETQYF.

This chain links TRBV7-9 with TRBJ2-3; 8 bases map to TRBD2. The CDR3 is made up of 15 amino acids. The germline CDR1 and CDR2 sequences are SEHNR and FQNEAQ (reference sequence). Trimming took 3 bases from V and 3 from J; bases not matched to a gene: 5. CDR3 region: CASSFAGGGTDTQYF. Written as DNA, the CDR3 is TGTGCCAGCAGCTTCGCGGGCGGGGGGACAGATACGCAGTATTTT.

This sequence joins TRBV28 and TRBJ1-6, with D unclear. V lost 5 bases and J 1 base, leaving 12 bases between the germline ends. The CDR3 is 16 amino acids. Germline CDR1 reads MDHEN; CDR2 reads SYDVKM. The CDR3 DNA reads TGTGCCAGCAGTCAAATCGGGAGTTCCTATAATTCACCCCTCCACTTT. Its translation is CASSQIGSSYNSPLHF.

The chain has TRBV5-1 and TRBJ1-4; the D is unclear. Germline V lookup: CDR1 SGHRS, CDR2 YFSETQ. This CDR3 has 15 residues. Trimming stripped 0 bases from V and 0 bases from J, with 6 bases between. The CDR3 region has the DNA TGCGCCAGCAGCTTGGTAGAGGCAACTAATGAAAAACTGTTTTTT. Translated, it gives CASSLVEATNEKLFF.

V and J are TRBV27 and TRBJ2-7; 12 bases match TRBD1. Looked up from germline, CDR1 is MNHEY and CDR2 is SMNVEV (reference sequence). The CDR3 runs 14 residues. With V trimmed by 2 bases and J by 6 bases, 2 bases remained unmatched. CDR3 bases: TGTGCCAGCAGTTTAGGGACAGGGGGCACCGAGCAGTACTTC. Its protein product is CASSLGTGGTEQYF.

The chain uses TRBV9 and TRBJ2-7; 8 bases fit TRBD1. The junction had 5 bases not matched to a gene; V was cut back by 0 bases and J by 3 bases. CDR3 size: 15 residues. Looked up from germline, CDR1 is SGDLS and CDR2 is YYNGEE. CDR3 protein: CASSVAAGGGYEQYF. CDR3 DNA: TGTGCCAGCAGCGTAGCGGCAGGGGGCGGCTACGAGCAGTACTTC. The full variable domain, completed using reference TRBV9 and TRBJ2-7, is DSGVTQTPKHLITATGQRVTLRCSPRSGDLSVYWYQQSLDQGLQFLIQYYNGEERAKGNILERFSAQQFPDLHSELNLSSLELGDSALYFCASSVAAGGGYEQYFGPGTRLTVT.